This T cell receptor (beta chain) is drawn from a study of T cell responses to AZD1222 COVID-19 vaccine. Study in general: Second-dose intervals near 4 or 12 weeks were combined. Whole-study findings and limits: The CD4 TCRs associated with vaccination extended across spike and predominated at 160-218 and 743-854. Nearly half of spike-specific TCRs reportedly target variant regions that are unmutated in the B.1.351 and B.1.1.7 variants.

Trimming shortened V by 4 bases and J by 3 bases, and 9 bases separated the two germline ends. CDR3 length equals 12 residues. The germline CDR1 and CDR2 sequences are SQVTM and ANQGSEA. On this clone itself: Its antigen is unknown. This sample includes further DNA sequences coding for the same CDR3.

Produced via immunoSEQ multiplex PCR; TCRdb's table is partial and in-frame only. The sample holds some 95,000 clones, about 89% seen once. The origin of this receptor is an adult in good health. The specimen was peripheral blood, collected on day 0 of AZD1222 vaccination. The chain employs TRBV29-1 and TRBJ1-2, with a weak D call TRBD1 (6 bases). The CDR3 DNA reads as TGCAGCGTTGCAGGGGACTACTATGGCTACACCTTC. The encoded protein is CSVAGDYYGYTF.